This T cell receptor (beta chain) was captured in a study of CD8+ T cells in alopecia areata. Study-wide results and caveats: The treated group had a single nonresponder, limiting CD8+ expansion-response conclusions. Lesional scalp exceeded normal scalp in clonality, especially in alopecia totalis/universalis.

Described treatment: oral pan-JAK inhibitor, 5-10 mg twice daily. Concerning this clone itself: Its antigen is undetermined.

The CDR3 runs 14 residues. The ends were cut back, 4 bases at V and 4 bases at J, with 13 bases in the middle. The V gene's germline CDR1 is MGHRA and CDR2 YSYEKL. RNA extraction was followed by reverse transcription into cDNA, which acted as the sequencing template. Profiling relied on immunoSEQ multiplex PCR, and the TCRdb table lists in-frame clones only, not all of them. The sample holds about 200,000 clones, about three fifths seen once. The rearrangement uses TRBV4-1 and TRBJ1-2; tentatively, D is TRBD1 (6 bases). The source of this sequence is a human donor with alopecia areata. The specimen comprised CD4+ T cells sorted from blood, sampled at week 4, from a patient treated with tofacitinib. DNA for the CDR3: TGCGCCAGCAGCCCGTCGGGGGCCGGCTATGGCTACACCTTC. This gives the protein CASSPSGAGYGYTF.